The source of this T cell receptor beta chain is a study of beta chain features in type 1 diabetes. Study background: Researchers looked at some 99 million sorted cells across all samples.

This CDR3 comprises 13 residues. CDR1 is SEHNR, CDR2 FQNEAQ, per germline (reference sequence). Between the trimmed V and J ends, which lost 2 bases and 1 base, there was a span of 6 bases. Expressed TCRB transcripts were sequenced because the isolated RNA had all been reverse transcribed beforehand. The method was immunoSEQ multiplex PCR; TCRdb's version includes in-frame clones alone and lacks a portion of them. The sample contains about half a million clones, roughly 10% of which appear only once. The sample holds a few counts of this clone. The chain links TRBV7-9 to TRBJ2-7; D gene ambiguous. The TCR comes from a woman between 18 and 30 years old in good health. The sample taken for sequencing was naive CD4+ T cells from blood. The CDR3 protein is CASSLSLSYEQYF. Here the CDR3 DNA reads TGTGCCAGCAGCTTAAGTCTATCCTACGAGCAGTACTTC.